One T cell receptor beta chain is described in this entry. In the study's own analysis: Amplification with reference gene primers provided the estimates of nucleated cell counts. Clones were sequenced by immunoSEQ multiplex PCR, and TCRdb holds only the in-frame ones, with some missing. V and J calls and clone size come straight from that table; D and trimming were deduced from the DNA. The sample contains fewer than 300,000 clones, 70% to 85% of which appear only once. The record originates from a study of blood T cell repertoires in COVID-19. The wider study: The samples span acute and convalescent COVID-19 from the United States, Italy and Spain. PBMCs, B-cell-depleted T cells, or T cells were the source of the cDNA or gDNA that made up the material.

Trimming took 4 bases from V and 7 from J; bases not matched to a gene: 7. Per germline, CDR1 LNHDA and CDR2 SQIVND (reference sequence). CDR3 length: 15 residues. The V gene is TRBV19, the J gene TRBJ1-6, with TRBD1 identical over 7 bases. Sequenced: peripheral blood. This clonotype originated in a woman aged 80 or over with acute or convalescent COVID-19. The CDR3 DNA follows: TGTGCCAGTAGTACCGCCGGGACAGCAAATTCACCCCTCCACTTT. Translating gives CASSTAGTANSPLHF.